Listed below are T cell receptor beta chains from one sample, sequenced in a study of human T cells and chemical hapten exposure. One entry per CDR3 protein, called by TCRdb with MiXCR from the RACE reads. The table shows over 50,000 distinct CDR3 sequences, with roughly 10% occurring only once. Here the sequenced sample was whole blood, taken in connection with sensitization to the hapten diphenylcyclopropenone (DPC). Receptor source: a woman aged 25-40 years with alopecia areata. Some clones in this sample may be carry-over from other donors' samples. CDR3s include the opening cysteine and the closing phenylalanine or tryptophan. Each record gives: CDR3 length, D gene, J gene, clone size, V gene, CDR3 DNA, CDR3 protein. A D gene is named only where the DNA matches it firmly. Some rows mark clone size as missing; the rest say once, few, many or name a class of expanded clone.

13 | - | TRBJ2-5 | medium-sized | TRBV12-3/TRBV12-4 | TGTGCCAGCAGTTTAGGGTTACTTGAGACCCAGTACTTC | CASSLGLLETQYF
14 | - | TRBJ1-6 | many | TRBV18 | TGTGCCAGCTCCCCGCGGGTCGCTTATTCACCCCTCCACTTT | CASSPRVAYSPLHF
14 | - | TRBJ1-3 | many | TRBV4-2 | TGTGCCAGCAGCCCTGAGAGCTCTGGAAACACCATATATTTT | CASSPESSGNTIYF
14 | TRBD1 | TRBJ1-6 | many | TRBV6-1 | TGTGCCAGCACTCAGGGACAGGGAATTTCACCCCTCCACTTT | CASTQGQGISPLHF
14 | - | TRBJ1-4 | many | TRBV3-1 | TGTGCCAGCAGCCCATTGGGGGTGAGTGAAAAACTGTTTTTT | CASSPLGVSEKLFF
17 | - | TRBJ2-2 | few | TRBV27 | TGTGCCAGCAGTTTACAGGCAGCCGATGCAGGGACCGGGGAGCTGTTTTTT | CASSLQAADAGTGELFF
13 | - | TRBJ1-5 | few | TRBV19 | TGTGCCAGTGCCCTACATAGCAATCAGCCCCAGCATTTT | CASALHSNQPQHF
15 | TRBD1 | TRBJ1-2 | - | TRBV6-1 | TGTGCCAGCACTGACCGGGACAGGGCTACCTATGGCTACACCTTC | CASTDRDRATYGYTF
15 | TRBD1 | TRBJ1-2 | - | TRBV4-1 | TGCGCCAGCAGCCATACGGGACAGGGAGGTCGTGGCTACACCTTC | CASSHTGQGGRGYTF
17 | TRBD2 | TRBJ2-2 | few | TRBV12-3/TRBV12-4 | TGTGCCAGCAGTTTGGTAGCGGGGGGGAGCAACACCGGGGAGCTGTTTTTT | CASSLVAGGSNTGELFF
14 | - | TRBJ1-1 | - | TRBV19 | TGTGCCAGTAGTTGGGGACCGGGACTCCTTGGAGCTTTCTTT | CASSWGPGLLGAFF
14 | - | TRBJ2-7 | few | TRBV9 | TGTGCCAGCAGCCCGACAGGTCTGTCCTACGAGCAGTACTTC | CASSPTGLSYEQYF
13 | - | TRBJ1-2 | few | TRBV2 | TGTGCCAGCAGTGAGCAGCGAAATTATGGCTACACCTTC | CASSEQRNYGYTF
14 | TRBD1 | TRBJ2-7 | few | TRBV27 | TGTGCCAGCAGGGTGACAGGGCAAACCCACGAGCAGTACTTC | CASRVTGQTHEQYF
18 | TRBD2 | TRBJ2-5 | few | TRBV2 | TGTGCCAGCAGTCTCGGGACTAGCGGGGGCCGGTACCAAGAGACCCAGTACTTC | CASSLGTSGGRYQETQYF
15 | TRBD2 | TRBJ2-3 | many | TRBV12-3/TRBV12-4 | TGTGCCAGCAGTTGGAGTAGCGGGAGAACAGATACGCAGTATTTT | CASSWSSGRTDTQYF